This T cell receptor beta chain was found in a study of blood T cell repertoires in COVID-19. About the study: Acute and convalescent COVID-19 samples came from the United States, Italy and Spain.

In the original workflow: Nucleated cell number was recorded as an estimate derived from reference gene primer amplification. Measured with immunoSEQ multiplex PCR; TCRdb has only the in-frame clones, and not every one. V, J and clone size are taken as reported in that table, and D and trimming were inferred from the DNA itself. The repertoire holds some 93,000 clones, with roughly three quarters as singletons. The table lists this clone with a few counts. The TCR comes from a human donor in a cohort sampled during active COVID-19. Input material: peripheral blood.

CDR3 sequence reads: CASSRTTVNTEAFF. The CDR3, as DNA: TGTGCCAGCAGCCGAACGACAGTGAACACTGAAGCTTTCTTT. This chain connects TRBV13 to TRBJ1-1; possibly TRBD1 for D (5 bases). The germline gives CDR1 PRHDT, CDR2 FYEKMQ (reference sequence). This CDR3 is built from 14 residues. Deletions cut 5 bases from V and 0 bases from J, with 10 bases between.